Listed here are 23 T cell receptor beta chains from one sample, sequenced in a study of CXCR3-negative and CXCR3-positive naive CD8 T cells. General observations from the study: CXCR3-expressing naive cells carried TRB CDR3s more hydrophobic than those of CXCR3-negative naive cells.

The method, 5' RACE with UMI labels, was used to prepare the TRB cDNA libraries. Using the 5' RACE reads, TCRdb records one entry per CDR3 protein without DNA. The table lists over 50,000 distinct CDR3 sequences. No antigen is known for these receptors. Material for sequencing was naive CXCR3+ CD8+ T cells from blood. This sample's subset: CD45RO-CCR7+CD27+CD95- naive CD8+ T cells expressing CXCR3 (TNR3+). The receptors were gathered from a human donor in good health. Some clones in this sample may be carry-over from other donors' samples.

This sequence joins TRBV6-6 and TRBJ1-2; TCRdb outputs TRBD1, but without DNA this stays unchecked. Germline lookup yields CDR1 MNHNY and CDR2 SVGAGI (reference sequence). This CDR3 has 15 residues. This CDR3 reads CASSSFAGTEYGYTF.

The chain's CDR3 is CASRPDRGRTDTQYF. This chain connects TRBV27 to TRBJ2-3; TCRdb selects TRBD1, and the lack of DNA leaves this call unchecked. Germline CDR1 MNHEY, CDR2 SMNVEV (reference sequence). The CDR3 loop spans 15 amino acids.

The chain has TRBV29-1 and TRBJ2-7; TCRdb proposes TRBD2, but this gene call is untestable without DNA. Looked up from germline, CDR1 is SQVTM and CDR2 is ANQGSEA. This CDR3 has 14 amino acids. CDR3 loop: CSVESAGITYEQYF.

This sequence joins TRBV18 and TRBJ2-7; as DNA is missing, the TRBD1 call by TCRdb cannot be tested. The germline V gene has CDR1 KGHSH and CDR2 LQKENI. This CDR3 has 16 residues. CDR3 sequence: CASSPTAGTVDYEQYF.

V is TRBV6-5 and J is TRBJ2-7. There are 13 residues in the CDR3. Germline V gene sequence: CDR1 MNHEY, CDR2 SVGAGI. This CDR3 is CASRGPSSYEQYF.

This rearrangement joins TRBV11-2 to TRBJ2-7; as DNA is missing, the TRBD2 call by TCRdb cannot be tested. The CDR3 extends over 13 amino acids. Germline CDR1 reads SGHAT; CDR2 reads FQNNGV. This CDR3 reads CASSGGVHYEQYF. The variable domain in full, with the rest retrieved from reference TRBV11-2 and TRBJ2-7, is EAGVAQSPRYKIIEKRQSVAFWCNPISGHATLYWYQQILGQGPKLLIQFQNNGVVDDSQLPKDRFSAERLKGVDSTLKIQPAKLEDSAVYLCASSGGVHYEQYFGPGTRLTVT.

The CDR3 sequence: CASSLNRGGYNEQFF. V is TRBV7-3 and J is TRBJ2-1; the TRBD2 assignment by TCRdb is unverifiable without DNA. Germline V gene lookup returns CDR1 SGHTA and CDR2 FQGTGA. The CDR3 covers 15 residues.

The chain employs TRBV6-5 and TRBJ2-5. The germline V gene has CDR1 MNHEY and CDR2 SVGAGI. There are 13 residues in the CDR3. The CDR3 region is CASSRTEQETQYF.

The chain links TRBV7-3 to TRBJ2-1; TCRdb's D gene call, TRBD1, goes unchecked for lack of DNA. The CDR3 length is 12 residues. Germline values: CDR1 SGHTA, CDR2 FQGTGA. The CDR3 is CASSSTGDEQFF.

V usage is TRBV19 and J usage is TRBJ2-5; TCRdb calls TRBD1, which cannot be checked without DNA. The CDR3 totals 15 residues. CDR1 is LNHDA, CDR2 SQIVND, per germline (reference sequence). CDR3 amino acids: CASSRPPVPQETQYF.

CDR3 sequence: CASNPYRTTNEQFF. The genes are TRBV6-2 or TRBV6-3 and TRBJ2-1; the TCRdb call, TRBD1, lacks DNA for checking. This CDR3 has 14 residues. Looked up from germline, CDR1 is MNHEY and CDR2 is SVGEGT.

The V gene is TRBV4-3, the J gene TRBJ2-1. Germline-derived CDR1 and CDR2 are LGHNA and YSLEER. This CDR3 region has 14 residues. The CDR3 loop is CASSQGSSYNEQFF.

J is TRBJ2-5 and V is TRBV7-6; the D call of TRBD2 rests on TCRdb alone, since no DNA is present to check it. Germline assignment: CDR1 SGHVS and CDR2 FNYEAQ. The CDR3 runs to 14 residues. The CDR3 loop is CASRYGALQETQYF.

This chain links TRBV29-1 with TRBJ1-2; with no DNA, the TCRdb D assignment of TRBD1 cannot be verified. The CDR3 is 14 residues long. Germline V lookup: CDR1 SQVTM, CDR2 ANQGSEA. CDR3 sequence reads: CSVDDRGFDYGYTF. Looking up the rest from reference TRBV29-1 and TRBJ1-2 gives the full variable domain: SAVISQKPSRDICQRGTSLTIQCQVDSQVTMMFWYRQQPGQSLTLIATANQGSEATYESGFVIDKFPISRPNLTFSTLTVSNMSPEDSSIYLCSVDDRGFDYGYTFGSGTRLTVV.

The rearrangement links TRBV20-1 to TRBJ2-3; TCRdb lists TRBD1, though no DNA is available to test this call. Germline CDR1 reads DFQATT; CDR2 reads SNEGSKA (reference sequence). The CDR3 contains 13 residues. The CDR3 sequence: CSDGTGYPDTQYF.

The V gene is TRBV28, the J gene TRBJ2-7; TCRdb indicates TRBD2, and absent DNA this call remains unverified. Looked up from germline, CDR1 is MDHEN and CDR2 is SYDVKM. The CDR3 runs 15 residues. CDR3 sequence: CASHGTSGMWAEQYF.

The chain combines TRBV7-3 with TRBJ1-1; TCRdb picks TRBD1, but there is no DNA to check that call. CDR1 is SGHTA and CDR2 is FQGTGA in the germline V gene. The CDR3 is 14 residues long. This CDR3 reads CASSLDRMTTEAFF.

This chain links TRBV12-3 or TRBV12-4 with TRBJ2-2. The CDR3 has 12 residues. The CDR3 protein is CASSFASGELFF.

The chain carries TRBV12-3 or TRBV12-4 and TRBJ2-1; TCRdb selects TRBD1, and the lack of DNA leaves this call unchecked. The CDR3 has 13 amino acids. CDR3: CASSEPGGNEQFF.

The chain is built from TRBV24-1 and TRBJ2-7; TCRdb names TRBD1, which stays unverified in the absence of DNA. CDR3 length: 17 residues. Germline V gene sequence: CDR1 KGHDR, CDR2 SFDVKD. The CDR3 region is CATGPEGRDRNLYEQYF.

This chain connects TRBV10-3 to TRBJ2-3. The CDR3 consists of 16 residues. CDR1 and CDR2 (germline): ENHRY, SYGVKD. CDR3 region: CAISEPDGNYTDTQYF.

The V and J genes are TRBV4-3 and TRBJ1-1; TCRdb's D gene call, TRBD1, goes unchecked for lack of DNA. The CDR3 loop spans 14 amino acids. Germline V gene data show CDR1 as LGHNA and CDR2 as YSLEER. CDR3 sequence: CASSPNRVPGEAFF.

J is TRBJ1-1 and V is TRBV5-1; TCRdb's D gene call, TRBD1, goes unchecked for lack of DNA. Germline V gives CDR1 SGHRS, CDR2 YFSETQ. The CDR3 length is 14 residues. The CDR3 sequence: CASSLDPGNTEAFF.